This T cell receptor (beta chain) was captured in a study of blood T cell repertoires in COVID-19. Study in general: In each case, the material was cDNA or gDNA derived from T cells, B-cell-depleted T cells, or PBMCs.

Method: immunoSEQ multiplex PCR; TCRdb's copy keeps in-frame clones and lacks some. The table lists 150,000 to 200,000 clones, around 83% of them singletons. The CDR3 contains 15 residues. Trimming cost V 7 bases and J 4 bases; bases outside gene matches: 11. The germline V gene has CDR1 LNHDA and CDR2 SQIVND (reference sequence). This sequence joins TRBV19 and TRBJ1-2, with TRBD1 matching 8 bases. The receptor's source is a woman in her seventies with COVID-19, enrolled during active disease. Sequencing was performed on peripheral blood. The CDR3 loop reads CASTIWDRSSYGYTF. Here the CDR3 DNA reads TGTGCCAGTACCATTTGGGACAGGAGCTCCTATGGCTACACCTTC.